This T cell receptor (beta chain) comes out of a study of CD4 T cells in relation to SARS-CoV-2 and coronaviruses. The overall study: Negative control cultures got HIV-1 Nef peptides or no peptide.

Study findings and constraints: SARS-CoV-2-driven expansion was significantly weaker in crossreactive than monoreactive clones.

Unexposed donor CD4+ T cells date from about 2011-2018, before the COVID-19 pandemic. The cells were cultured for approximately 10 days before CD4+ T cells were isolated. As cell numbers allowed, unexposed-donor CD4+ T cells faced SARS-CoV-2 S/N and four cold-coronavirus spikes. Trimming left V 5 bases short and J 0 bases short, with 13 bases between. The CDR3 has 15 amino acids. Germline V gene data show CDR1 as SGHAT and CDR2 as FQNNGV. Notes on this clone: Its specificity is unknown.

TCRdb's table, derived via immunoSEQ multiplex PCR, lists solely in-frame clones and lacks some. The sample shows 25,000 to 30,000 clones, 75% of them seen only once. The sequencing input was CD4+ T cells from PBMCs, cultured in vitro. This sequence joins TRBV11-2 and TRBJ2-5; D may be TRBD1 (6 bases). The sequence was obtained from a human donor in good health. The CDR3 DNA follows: TGTGCCAGCAGCGCGGTTGGGGGCTACCAAGAGACCCAGTACTTC. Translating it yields CASSAVGGYQETQYF.